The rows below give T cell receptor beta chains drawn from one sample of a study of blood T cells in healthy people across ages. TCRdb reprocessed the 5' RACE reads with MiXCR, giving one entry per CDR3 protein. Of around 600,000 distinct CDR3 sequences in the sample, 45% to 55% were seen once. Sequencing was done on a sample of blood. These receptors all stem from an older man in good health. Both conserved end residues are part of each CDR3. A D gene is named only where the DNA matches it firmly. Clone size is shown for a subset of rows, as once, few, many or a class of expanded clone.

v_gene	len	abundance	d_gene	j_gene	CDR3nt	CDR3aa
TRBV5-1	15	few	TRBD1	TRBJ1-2	TGCGCCAGCAGTTATTGGGGACAGGGGTCGGATGGCTACACCTTC	CASSYWGQGSDGYTF
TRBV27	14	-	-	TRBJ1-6	TGTGCCAGCAGCCTCTCTTGGTCAAATTCACCCCTCCACTTT	CASSLSWSNSPLHF
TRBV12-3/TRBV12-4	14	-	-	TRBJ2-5	TGTGCCAGCAGTTTGCGGGACCCGCCAGGGAACCAGTACTTC	CASSLRDPPGNQYF
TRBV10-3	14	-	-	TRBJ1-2	TGCGCCATCAGTAAGGGCCCGACTAACTATGGCTACACCTTC	CAISKGPTNYGYTF
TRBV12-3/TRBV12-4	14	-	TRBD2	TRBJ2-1	TGTGCCAGCAATCCGTCGGGGGGGCTGGAAGAGCAGTTCTTC	CASNPSGGLEEQFF
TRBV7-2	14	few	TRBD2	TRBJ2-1	TGTGCCAGCAGCTTAGGGTTCGCGGGGGGTGAGCAGTTCTTC	CASSLGFAGGEQFF
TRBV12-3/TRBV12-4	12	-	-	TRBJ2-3	TGTGCCAGCAGATTGAACTCTGATACGCAGTATTTT	CASRLNSDTQYF
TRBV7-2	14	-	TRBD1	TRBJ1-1	TGTGCCGGCAGCTCCCAGGGGGCGGGGACTGAAGCTTTCTTT	CAGSSQGAGTEAFF
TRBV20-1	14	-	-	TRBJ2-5	TGCAGTGCTCGAATCACAGGGTGGCAAGAGACCCAGTACTTC	CSARITGWQETQYF
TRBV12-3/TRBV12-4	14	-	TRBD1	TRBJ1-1	TGTGCCAGCAATGACAGGGGGGGGAACACTGAAGCTTTCTTT	CASNDRGGNTEAFF
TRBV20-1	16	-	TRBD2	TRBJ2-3	TGCAGTGCTAGGACTAGCGGGAGGGAGGGCACAGATACGCAGTATTTT	CSARTSGREGTDTQYF
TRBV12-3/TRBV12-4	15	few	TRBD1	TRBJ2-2	TGTGCCAGCCTTCTAGTAGGGGGCGGCACCGGGGAGCTGTTTTTT	CASLLVGGGTGELFF
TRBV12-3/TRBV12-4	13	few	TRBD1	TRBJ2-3	TGTGCCAGCAACCTACAGGGGTCGGATACGCAGTATTTT	CASNLQGSDTQYF
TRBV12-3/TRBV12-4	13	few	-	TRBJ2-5	TGTGCCAGCAGTTTCGGGGTACAGGGGACCCAGTACTTC	CASSFGVQGTQYF
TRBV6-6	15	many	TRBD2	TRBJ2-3	TGTGCCAGCAGCACATTCGGGAGGGCCGCAGATACGCAGTATTTT	CASSTFGRAADTQYF
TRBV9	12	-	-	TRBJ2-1	TGTGCCAGCAGCGTACCCCTTGGGGAGCAGTTCTTC	CASSVPLGEQFF
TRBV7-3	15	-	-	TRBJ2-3	TGTGCCAGCAGCATAGACAGGAGAAGCACAGATACGCAGTATTTT	CASSIDRRSTDTQYF
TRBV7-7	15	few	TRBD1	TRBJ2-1	TGTGCTAGCAGCGCCGGGACAGCAGTATACAATGAGCAGTTCTTC	CASSAGTAVYNEQFF
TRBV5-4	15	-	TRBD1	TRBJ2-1	TGTGCCAGCAGCTCAAAGACAGGGTCGGGCAATGAGCAGTTCTTC	CASSSKTGSGNEQFF
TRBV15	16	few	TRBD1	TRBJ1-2	TGTGCCACCAGCAGAGATCGGGGACAGGGGGCGTCTGGCTACACCTTC	CATSRDRGQGASGYTF
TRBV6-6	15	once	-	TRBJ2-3	TGTGCCAGCTTCACAACGGGGTTCAGCACAGAGACGCAGTATTTT	CASFTTGFSTETQYF
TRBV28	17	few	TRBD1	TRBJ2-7	TGTGCCAGCAGTTTCGAGCGGGCCGGGACAGGGTCCTACGAGCAGTACTTC	CASSFERAGTGSYEQYF
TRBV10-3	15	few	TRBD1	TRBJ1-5	TGTGCCATCAGCCCCGGACAGGATAGCAATCAGCCCCAGCATTTT	CAISPGQDSNQPQHF
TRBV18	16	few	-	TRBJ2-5	TGTGCCAGCTCACCAGGTCTAGCAAACGGCCAAGAGACCCAGTACTTC	CASSPGLANGQETQYF
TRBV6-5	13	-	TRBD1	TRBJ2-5	TGTGCCAGCACGGGGGACAGGGGAGAGACCCAGTACTTC	CASTGDRGETQYF
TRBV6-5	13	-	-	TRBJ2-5	TGTGCCAGCAGTTACCAGGGGCGGGAGACCCAGTACTTC	CASSYQGRETQYF
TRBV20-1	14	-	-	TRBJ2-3	TGCAGTGCTACCGCCGGGGGAAGCACAGATACGCAGTATTTT	CSATAGGSTDTQYF
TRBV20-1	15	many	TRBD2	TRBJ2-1	TGCAGTGCTAGAGGAGCTGGACTAGCGGGAAAGGAGCAGTTCTTC	CSARGAGLAGKEQFF
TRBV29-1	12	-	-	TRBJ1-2	TGCAGCGTTGATTTACAGGCTGGTGGCTACACCTTC	CSVDLQAGGYTF